The clone carrying this TCR beta chain was counted ten times or more. The sample belongs to a study of T cells after yellow fever vaccination. A universal primer site and UMIs were added as TCR cDNA was made by 5'RACE template switching. TCRdb called the 5' RACE reads again in MiXCR, with one record for every CDR3 protein. Among about 73,000 distinct CDR3 sequences listed, roughly 7.7% were seen once. V was clipped by 4 bases and J by 6 bases; unmatched bases: 8. The CDR3 is made up of 14 amino acids. Germline assignment: CDR1 KGHSH and CDR2 LQKENI. This chain connects TRBV18 to TRBJ2-7; 8 bases are a match to TRBD1. The input for sequencing was CD8+ T cells sorted from PBMCs, taken on the day of the yellow fever booster vaccination. The origin of this receptor is a man aged 25 to 45 who received the YFV17D yellow fever vaccine. The CDR3 DNA reads as TGTGCCAGCTCACTAGGACAGGGTGGAATCGAGCAGTACTTC. Translated, it gives CASSLGQGGIEQYF.